Listed below are T cell receptor beta chains from one sample, sequenced in a study of T-cell reconstitution after alpha-beta-depleted transplantation in children. A single record per CDR3 protein comes from TCRdb applying MiXCR to the PCR reads. The repertoire holds about 400,000 distinct CDR3 sequences, with around 20% as singletons. This specimen was PBMCs from the stem cell graft donor, taken from the stem cell graft. The receptors here all came from a human donor who donated a stem cell graft to a child with acute myeloid leukemia. Both conserved end residues are trimmed from each CDR3.

v_call cdr3_aa
TRBV18 ASTRDSSGNTIY
TRBV5-1 ASTPFRNTGELF
TRBV6-5 ASSYDAGLMNTEAF
TRBV18 ASSPPARASYEQY
TRBV29-1 SVSDGFGSPLH
TRBV20-1 SAPADRAETQY
TRBV25-1 ASSEKVGADTQY
TRBV5-4 ASSFPAGESYEQY
TRBV20-1 SGRRGGISNEQY
TRBV29-1 SVGGGGTYEQY
TRBV5-1 ASSAQGGGYTEAF
TRBV2 ASKGQGVYGYT
TRBV4-1 ASSQETGTNEKLF
TRBV5-1 ASSHGTSGSEQF
TRBV5-1 ASRGQGRKETQY
TRBV6-5 ASSYYSQETQY
TRBV7-3 ASSSRLAGGRHEQF
TRBV7-9 ASSSRTGELF
TRBV3-1 ASSPWGRNSYNEQF
TRBV15 ATSRVGSYEQY
TRBV5-6 ASSYSPGANEQF
TRBV29-1 SVSGSYEQY
TRBV11-1 ASSARDRGLLLSGEQY
TRBV11-2 ASSSLGAGVSYNEQF
TRBV29-1 SARPSGRYEQY
TRBV20-1 SARRGAGNTEAF
TRBV20-1 SAGGQSYEQY
TRBV20-1 SASGTDLTPVYGYT
TRBV12-3/TRBV12-4 ASSPGPKYEQY
TRBV13 ASQTQGYYGYT
TRBV27 ASSWGTGSNGELF
TRBV20-1 SARRMAANYGYT
TRBV25-1 ASSPNDRQGSYEQY
TRBV12-3/TRBV12-4 ASSLSGIGTDTQY
TRBV6-5 ASSYAGLPTDTQY
TRBV3-1 ASSQRLTGELF
TRBV9 ASSVGQGWNEQY
TRBV28 ASSLEASRISYEQY
TRBV2 ASSEQEKPQH
TRBV25-1 ASSAPGGTSGSDEQF
TRBV6-2/TRBV6-3 ASSYEERDEQF
TRBV15 ATSRERGNQPQH
TRBV20-1 SARDRETF
TRBV20-1 SARFERNTEAF
TRBV9 ASSVGANEIETQY
TRBV6-5 ASSYSPGQQETQY
TRBV29-1 SVARTESYNEQF